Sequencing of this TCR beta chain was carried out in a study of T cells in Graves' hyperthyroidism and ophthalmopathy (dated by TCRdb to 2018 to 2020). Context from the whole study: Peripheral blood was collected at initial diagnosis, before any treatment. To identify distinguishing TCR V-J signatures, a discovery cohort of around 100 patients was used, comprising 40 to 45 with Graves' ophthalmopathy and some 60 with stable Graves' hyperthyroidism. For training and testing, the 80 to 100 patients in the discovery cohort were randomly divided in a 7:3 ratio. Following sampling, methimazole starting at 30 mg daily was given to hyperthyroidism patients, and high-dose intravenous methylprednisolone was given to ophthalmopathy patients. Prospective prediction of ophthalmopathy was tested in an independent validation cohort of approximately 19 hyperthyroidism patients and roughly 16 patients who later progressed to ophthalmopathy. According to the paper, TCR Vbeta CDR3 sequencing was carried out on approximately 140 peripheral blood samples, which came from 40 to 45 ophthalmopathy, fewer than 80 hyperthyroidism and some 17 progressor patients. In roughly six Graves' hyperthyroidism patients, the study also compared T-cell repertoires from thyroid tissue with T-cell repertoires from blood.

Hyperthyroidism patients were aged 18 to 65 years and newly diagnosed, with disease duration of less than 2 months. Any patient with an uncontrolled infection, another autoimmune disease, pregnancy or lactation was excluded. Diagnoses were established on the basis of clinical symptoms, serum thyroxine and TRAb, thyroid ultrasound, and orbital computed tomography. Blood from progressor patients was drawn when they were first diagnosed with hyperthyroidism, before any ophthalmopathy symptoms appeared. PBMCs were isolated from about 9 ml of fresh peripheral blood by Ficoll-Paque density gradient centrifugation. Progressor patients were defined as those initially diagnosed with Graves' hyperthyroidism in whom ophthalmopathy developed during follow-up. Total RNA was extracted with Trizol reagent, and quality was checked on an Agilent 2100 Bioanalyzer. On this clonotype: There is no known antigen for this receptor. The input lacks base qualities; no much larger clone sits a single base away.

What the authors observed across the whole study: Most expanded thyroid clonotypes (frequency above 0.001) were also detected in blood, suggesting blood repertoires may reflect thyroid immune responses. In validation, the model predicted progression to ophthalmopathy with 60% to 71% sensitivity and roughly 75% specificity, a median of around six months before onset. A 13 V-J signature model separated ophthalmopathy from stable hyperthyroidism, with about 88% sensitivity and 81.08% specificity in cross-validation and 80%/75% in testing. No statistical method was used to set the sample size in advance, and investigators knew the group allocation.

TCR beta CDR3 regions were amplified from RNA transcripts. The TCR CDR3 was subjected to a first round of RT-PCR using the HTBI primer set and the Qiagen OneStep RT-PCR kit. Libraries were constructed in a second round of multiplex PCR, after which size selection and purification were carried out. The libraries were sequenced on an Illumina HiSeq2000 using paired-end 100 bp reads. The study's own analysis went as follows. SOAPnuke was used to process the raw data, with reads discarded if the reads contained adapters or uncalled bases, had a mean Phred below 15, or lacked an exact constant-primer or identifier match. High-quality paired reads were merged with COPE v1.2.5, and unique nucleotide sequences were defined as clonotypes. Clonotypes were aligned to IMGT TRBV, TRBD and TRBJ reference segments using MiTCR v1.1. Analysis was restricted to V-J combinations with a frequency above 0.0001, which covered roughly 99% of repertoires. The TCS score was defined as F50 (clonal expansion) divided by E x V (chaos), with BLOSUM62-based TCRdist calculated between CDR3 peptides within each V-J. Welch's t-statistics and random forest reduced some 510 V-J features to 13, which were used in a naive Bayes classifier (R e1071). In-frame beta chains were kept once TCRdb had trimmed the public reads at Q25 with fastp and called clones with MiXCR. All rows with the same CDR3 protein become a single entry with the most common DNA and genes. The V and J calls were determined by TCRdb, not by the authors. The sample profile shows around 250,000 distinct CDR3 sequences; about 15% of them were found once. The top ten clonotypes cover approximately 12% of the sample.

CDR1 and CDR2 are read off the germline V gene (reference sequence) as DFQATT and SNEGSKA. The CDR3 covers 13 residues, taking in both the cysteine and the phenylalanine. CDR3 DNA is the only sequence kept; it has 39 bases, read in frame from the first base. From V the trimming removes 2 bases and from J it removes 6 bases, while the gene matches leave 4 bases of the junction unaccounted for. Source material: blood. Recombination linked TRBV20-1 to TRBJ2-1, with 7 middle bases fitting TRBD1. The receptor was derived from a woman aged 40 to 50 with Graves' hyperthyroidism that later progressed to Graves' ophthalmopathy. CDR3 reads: CSARSPGGNEQFF. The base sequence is TGCAGTGCTAGAAGTCCAGGGGGCAATGAGCAGTTCTTC.